This section outlines one TCR beta chain sequence together with its context. As yet, its antigen is unknown. The sample originates from a study of OX40 agonist ivuxolimab in advanced cancers. Study-wide results and caveats: The study did not work out the antigen specificity of the expanded peripheral T cells. CD8+ T cells averaged more expanded clones than CD4+.

Per germline, CDR1 MNHNY and CDR2 SVGAGI (reference sequence). Germline trimming cut 0 bases from V and 5 bases from J; bases unmatched to any gene: 9. CDR3 length equals 16 residues. Excluded were patients having autoimmune disease history or systemic immunosuppression. Sequencing used immunoSEQ multiplex PCR; TCRdb keeps in-frame clones, though not all of them. This table holds roughly 39,000 clones, about 88% found once. The clonotype comes from an adult with an advanced solid tumor such as melanoma, head and neck, liver or kidney cancer. The sample here was CD4+ or CD8+ T cells sorted from blood, taken in a trial of the OX40 agonist ivuxolimab. The chain uses TRBV6-6 and TRBJ2-7; TRBD2 matches 8 bases. The CDR3 region is CASSYSGASGSNEQYF. DNA of the CDR3: TGTGCCAGCAGTTACTCGGGAGCTAGCGGGTCCAACGAGCAGTACTTC.